This T cell receptor beta chain was found in a study of blood T cells in healthy people across ages. Primers used in a second PCR of about 6 to 11 cycles were a sample-barcoded 5' primer and a J-beta primer mix. TCRdb passed the 5' RACE reads through MiXCR, listing each CDR3 protein once. The sample consists of some 670,000 distinct CDR3 sequences, 52% of them appearing once. Study-wide results and limits: Naive T cell percentage and TCR beta diversity correlated strongly.

This CDR3 spans 14 amino acids. In germline, CDR1 is MGHRA, CDR2 YSYEKL. V was pared by 5 bases and J by 4 bases, with 11 bases between. For this clonotype: No antigen is known for it.

Sequenced input: blood. This chain links TRBV4-1 with TRBJ2-2, with D possibly called TRBD1 or TRBD2 (6 bases each). The receptor's source is a woman aged 80 or over in good health. DNA of the CDR3: TGCGCCAGCAGCAGGACAGCGGGCACCGGGGAGCTGTTTTTT. As protein: CASSRTAGTGELFF.